Described below is a single T cell receptor beta chain sequence and its context. Between the trimmed V and J ends, which lost 1 base and 2 bases, there was a span of 9 bases. Looked up from germline, CDR1 is SGHVS and CDR2 is FQNEAQ. There are 14 residues in the CDR3. Either two negative PCRs, clearance, or symptom resolution qualified Cohort 3 donors as recovered. This sample was taken from a study of blood T cell repertoires in COVID-19. At the level of the study: COVID-19 samples, acute and convalescent, were from the United States, Italy and Spain. PBMCs, B-cell-depleted T cells, or T cells were the source of the cDNA or gDNA that made up the material.

In the original processing: The assay estimated nucleated cells by amplifying reference gene primers. Profiling relied on immunoSEQ multiplex PCR, and the TCRdb table lists in-frame clones only, not all of them. V and J calls and clone size are copied from that table; D and trimming were computed from the DNA. The sample lists 220,000 or so clones, more than 75% occurring once. The chain is built from TRBV7-8 and TRBJ2-7; D is perhaps TRBD1 (6 bases). The receptor was derived from a woman aged 45-65 years who had recovered from COVID-19. Material: PBMCs or T cells enriched from blood (not recorded which). CDR3 nucleotides: TGTGCCAGCAGCTTAGGGTGGACAGCCTACGAGCAGTACTTC. Protein: CASSLGWTAYEQYF.